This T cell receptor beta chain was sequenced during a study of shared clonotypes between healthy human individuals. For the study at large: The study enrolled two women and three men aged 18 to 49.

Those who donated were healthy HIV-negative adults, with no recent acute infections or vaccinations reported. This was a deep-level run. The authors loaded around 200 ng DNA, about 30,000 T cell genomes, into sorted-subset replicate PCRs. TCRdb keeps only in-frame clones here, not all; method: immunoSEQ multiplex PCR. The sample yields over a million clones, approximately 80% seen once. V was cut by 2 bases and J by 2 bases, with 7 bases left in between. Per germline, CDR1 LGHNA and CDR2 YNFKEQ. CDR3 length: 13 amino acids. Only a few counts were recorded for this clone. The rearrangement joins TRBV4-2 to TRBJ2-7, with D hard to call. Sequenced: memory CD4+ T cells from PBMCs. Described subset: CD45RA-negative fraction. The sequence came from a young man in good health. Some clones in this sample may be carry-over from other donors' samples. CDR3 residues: CASSQMATYEQYF. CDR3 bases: TGTGCCAGCAGCCAAATGGCCACCTACGAGCAGTACTTC.